This entry lists 15 T cell receptor beta chains sequenced from one sample in a study of control samples from healthy donors and cancer patients. The repertoire was sequenced with immunoSEQ multiplex PCR; TCRdb's copy has only in-frame clones and lacks some. The sample shows about 160,000 clones, roughly 90% of them seen only once. Sequenced: blood. Source of these receptors: a young man in good health.

The rearrangement uses TRBV2 and TRBJ1-5; D not resolved. V was shortened by 5 bases and J by 0 bases, with 11 bases between the two germline ends. The length of the CDR3 is 15 residues. Germline V CDR1 and CDR2: SNHLY, FYNNEI. The CDR3 DNA reads as TGTGCCAGCAGTAGGGAATCCCCTAGCAATCAGCCCCAGCATTTT. Protein: CASSRESPSNQPQHF.

To note about this clone: At one boundary the junction diverges from the germline segment, which might be a read error. The chain carries TRBV7-9 and TRBJ2-3, with 11 bases identical to TRBD2. Germline values: CDR1 SEHNR, CDR2 FQNEAQ (reference sequence). There are 14 residues in the CDR3. The DNA for the CDR3 is TGTGCCAGCAGCTTCCTTAAACCGGGACTAGCGGTTCATTTT. It is translated as CASSFLKPGLAVHF.

A remark on this clone: This sample also contains other DNA sequences that code for the same CDR3. The chain recombines TRBV6-5 with TRBJ2-3; D is possibly TRBD2 (5 bases). Germline V gene data show CDR1 as MNHEY and CDR2 as SVGAGI. The CDR3 is 13 amino acids. V shed 5 bases and J shed 6 bases, with 12 bases lying between them. The CDR3, as DNA: TGTGCCAGCAGTAACCGCCCGGGGGATACGCAGTATTTT. Encoded protein: CASSNRPGDTQYF.

This clone was detected once. This chain uses TRBV4-1 with TRBJ2-7; tentatively, D is TRBD1 (6 bases). The V end lost 1 base, the J end lost 1 base, and 11 bases lay between the germline ends. The CDR3 contains 15 residues. Germline CDR1 is MGHRA and CDR2 is YSYEKL. CDR3 DNA: TGCGCCAGCAGCCAAGCCCCAGGGGAGTCCTACGAGCAGTACTTC. Its translation is CASSQAPGESYEQYF.

This chain's CDR3 is CASSLGTGMETQYF. CDR3 sequence (DNA): TGTGCCAGCAGCTTAGGAACAGGGATGGAGACCCAGTACTTC. V usage is TRBV7-7 and J usage is TRBJ2-5; D is perhaps TRBD1 (6 bases). The V end was cut by 1 base, the J end by 5 bases, with 11 bases between. This CDR3 comprises 14 residues. Germline CDR1 SSHAT, CDR2 FNYEAQ (reference sequence).

The chain couples TRBV29-1 to TRBJ1-1; D is unclear. Germline loops: CDR1 SQVTM, CDR2 ANQGSEA. CDR3 size: 15 residues. Trimming removed 2 bases from V and 8 bases from J, with 21 bases in between. The CDR3 nucleotides are TGCAGCGTTGAAATGCTGGCCAGGACCCCCGCCGAAGCTTTCTTT. Translation: CSVEMLARTPAEAFF. Using reference TRBV29-1 and TRBJ1-1 for the parts outside the CDR3, the full variable domain is SAVISQKPSRDICQRGTSLTIQCQVDSQVTMMFWYRQQPGQSLTLIATANQGSEATYESGFVIDKFPISRPNLTFSTLTVSNMSPEDSSIYLCSVEMLARTPAEAFFGQGTRLTVV.

The gene calls are TRBV12-3 or TRBV12-4 and TRBJ1-6, with D perhaps matching TRBD1 (6 bases). The CDR3 has 13 residues. V was clipped by 3 bases and J by 12 bases, with 12 bases between them. The CDR3 loop is CASSFGQIIPLHF. DNA for the CDR3: TGTGCCAGCAGTTTTGGACAGATAATACCCCTCCACTTT.

The rearrangement joins TRBV7-8 to TRBJ2-2; tentative D call: TRBD2 (6 bases). V lost 0 bases and J lost 7, with 12 bases in between. Germline CDR1 reads SGHVS; CDR2 reads FQNEAQ. CDR3 length: 15 residues. The DNA of the CDR3 is TGTGCCAGCAGCTTAGCGGGAGGTCAAAGCGGGGAGCTGTTTTTT. This translates into CASSLAGGQSGELFF.

The rearrangement uses TRBV18 and TRBJ2-5; D gene uncertain. Between the trimmed V and J ends, which lost 3 bases and 5 bases, there was a span of 13 bases. CDR1 and CDR2 from the germline V gene are KGHSH and LQKENI. The CDR3 sequence is 14 residues long. CDR3 amino acids: CASSPTYLTETQYF. The CDR3 nucleotides read TGTGCCAGCTCACCGACCTACTTGACGGAGACCCAGTACTTC.

The rearrangement joins TRBV5-4 to TRBJ2-7; TRBD1 might be the D (6 bases). The length of the CDR3 is 14 residues. The germline CDR1 and CDR2 sequences are SGHNT and YYREEE (reference sequence). V lost 1 base and J 3 bases, leaving 11 bases between the germline ends. CDR3 protein: CASSLIGGDYEQYF. CDR3 nucleotide sequence: TGTGCCAGCAGCTTGATAGGGGGAGACTACGAGCAGTACTTC.

The chain is built from TRBV5-8 and TRBJ2-1; 8 bases align to TRBD2. The CDR3 loop spans 16 amino acids. Germline lookup yields CDR1 SGHTS and CDR2 YDEGEE. With V trimmed by 1 base and J by 6 bases, 9 bases remained unmatched. The CDR3 coding sequence is TGTGCCAGCAGCTTGTCGGTCGGGGCGGGGGGCAATGAGCAGTTCTTC. Translated: CASSLSVGAGGNEQFF.

The chain has TRBV6-5 and TRBJ1-3; 7 positions agree with TRBD1. Germline trimming cut 2 bases from V and 0 bases from J; bases unmatched to any gene: 1. The CDR3 consists of 15 residues. From germline, CDR1 is MNHEY and CDR2 SVGAGI. The DNA for the CDR3 is TGTGCCAGCAGTTACGACAGGGCCTCTGGAAACACCATATATTTT. It translates to CASSYDRASGNTIYF.

The J gene is TRBJ1-2, the V gene TRBV7-9; a weak D match, TRBD1 (6 bases). V shed 6 bases and J shed 5 bases, with 13 bases lying between them. CDR3 length: 13 residues. The germline gives CDR1 SEHNR, CDR2 FQNEAQ (reference sequence). DNA of the CDR3: TGTGCCAGCAGATCCGGGCAGGGGTATGGCTACACCTTC. Protein sequence: CASRSGQGYGYTF.

This clone was detected a few times. The CDR3 loop is CASSLAVRAEAFF. CDR3 DNA sequence: TGTGCCAGCAGCTTGGCCGTCCGAGCTGAAGCTTTCTTT. The chain joins TRBV5-6 to TRBJ1-1; D is unresolved. Trimming took off 0 bases at V and 6 bases at J, with 9 bases between the two ends. Germline values: CDR1 SGHDT, CDR2 YYEEEE. This CDR3 comprises 13 residues. The full variable domain, its missing parts supplied by reference TRBV5-6 and TRBJ1-1, is DAGVTQSPTHLIKTRGQQVTLRCSPKSGHDTVSWYQQALGQGPQFIFQYYEEEERQRGNFPDRFSGHQFPNYSSELNVNALLLGDSALYLCASSLAVRAEAFFGQGTRLTVV.

V is TRBV19 and J is TRBJ1-2; 7 nucleotides match TRBD1. This CDR3 spans 14 amino acids. Germline assignment: CDR1 LNHDA and CDR2 SQIVND (reference sequence). V gave up 3 bases and J gave up 8 bases; unmatched junction bases: 9. CDR3 DNA sequence: TGTGCCAGTAGTATCCCTGACAGGGCGGGCGGCTACACCTTC. Residues: CASSIPDRAGGYTF.